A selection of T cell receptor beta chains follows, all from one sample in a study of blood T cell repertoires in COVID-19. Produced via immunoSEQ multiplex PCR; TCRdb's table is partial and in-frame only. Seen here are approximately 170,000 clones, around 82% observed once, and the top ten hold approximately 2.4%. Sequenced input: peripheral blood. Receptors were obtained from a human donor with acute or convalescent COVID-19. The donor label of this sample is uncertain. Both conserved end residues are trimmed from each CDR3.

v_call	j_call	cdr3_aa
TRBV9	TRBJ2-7	ASSVSAASVQY
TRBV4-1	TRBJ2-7	ASSPLGAQSSYEQY
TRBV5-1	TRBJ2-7	ASSLATTGSSYEQY
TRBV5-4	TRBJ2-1	ASSSPGLAGVNNEQF
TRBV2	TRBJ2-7	ASKTGFDEQY
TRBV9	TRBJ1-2	ASTTTGAGYGYT
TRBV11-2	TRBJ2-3	ASSSLAGGGTDTQY
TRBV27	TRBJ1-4	ASSSSLARQTTNEKLF
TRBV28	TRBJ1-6	ASSLLGSSYNSPLH
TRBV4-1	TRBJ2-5	ASSPSWDYQETQY
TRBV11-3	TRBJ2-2	ASSHPRLVSGELF
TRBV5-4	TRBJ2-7	ASSPTGGSSYEQY
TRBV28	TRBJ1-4	ASSPGQNEKLF
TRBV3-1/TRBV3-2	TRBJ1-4	ASSRKLGPDEKLF
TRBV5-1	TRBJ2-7	ASSPGPGGLLYEQY
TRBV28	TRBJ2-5	ASSGRTGSVQETQY
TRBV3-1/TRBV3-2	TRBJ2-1	ASSQGHSLSSYNEQF
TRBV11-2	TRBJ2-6	ASSLEGSRGANVLT
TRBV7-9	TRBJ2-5	ASSLVGDSGLQETQY
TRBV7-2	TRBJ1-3	ASSLGGSIY
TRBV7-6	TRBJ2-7	ASSLGSGTGGHEQY
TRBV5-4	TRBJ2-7	ASSWSPRERTSYEQY
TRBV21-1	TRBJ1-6	ATKNETGPPASYNNSPLH
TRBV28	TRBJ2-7	ASSFRGLAGSEQY
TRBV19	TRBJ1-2	ASSPGNYGYT
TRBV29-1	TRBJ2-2	SVRPGRGNTGELF
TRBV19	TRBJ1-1	ASTKQGSGTEAF
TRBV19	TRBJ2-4	ASPLTVGAGIRIAKNIQY
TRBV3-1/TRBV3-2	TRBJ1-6	ASSDSGNSPLH
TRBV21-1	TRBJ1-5	ASSKVPFGQDGNQPQH
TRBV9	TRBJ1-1	ASSGPGTGEAF
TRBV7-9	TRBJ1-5	ASSLSGLGNQPQH
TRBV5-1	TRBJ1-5	ASSAGTGEQPQH
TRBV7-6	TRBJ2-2	ASSLDPGAGELF
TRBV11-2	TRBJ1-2	ASSQDGDRRVGYT
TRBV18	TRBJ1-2	ASSPERGNNYGYT
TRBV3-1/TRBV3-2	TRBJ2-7	ASRGSAHQGEQY
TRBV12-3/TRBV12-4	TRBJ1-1	ASSLTENTEAF
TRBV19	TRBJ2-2	ASQGAGELF
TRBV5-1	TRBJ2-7	ASSLEGDSYEQY
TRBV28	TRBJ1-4	ASSLQVTQGFYEKLF
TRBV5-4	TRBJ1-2	ASSSRVAYGYT
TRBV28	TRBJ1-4	ASSLRGTNEKLF
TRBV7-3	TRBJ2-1	ASSLSRGPYREQF
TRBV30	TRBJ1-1	AWTWGGNTEAF
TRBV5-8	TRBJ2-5	ASSLSGGWETQY
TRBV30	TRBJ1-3	AWTSRSTGAGNTIY
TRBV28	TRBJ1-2	ASSLPGQGRGGYT
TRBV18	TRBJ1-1	ASSPGQIEAF
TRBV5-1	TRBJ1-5	ASSEDSIYQPQH
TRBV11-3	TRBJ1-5	ASSFQLVSQGSGGNQPQH
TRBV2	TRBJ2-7	ASMISQGVHEQY
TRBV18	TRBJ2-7	ASSPGTDYYEQY